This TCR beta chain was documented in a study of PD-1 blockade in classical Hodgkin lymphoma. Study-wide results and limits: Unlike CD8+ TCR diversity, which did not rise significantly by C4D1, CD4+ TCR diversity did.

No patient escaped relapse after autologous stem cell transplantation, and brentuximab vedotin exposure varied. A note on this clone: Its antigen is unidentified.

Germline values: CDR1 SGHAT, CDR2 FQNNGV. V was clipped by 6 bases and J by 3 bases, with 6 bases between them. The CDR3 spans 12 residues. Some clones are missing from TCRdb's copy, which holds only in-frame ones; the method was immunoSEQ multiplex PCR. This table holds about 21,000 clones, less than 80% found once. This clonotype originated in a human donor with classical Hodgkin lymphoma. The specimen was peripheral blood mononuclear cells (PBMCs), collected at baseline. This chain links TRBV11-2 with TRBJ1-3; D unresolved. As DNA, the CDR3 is TGTGCCAGCAGGCCGGATGGAAACACCATATATTTT. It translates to CASRPDGNTIYF.